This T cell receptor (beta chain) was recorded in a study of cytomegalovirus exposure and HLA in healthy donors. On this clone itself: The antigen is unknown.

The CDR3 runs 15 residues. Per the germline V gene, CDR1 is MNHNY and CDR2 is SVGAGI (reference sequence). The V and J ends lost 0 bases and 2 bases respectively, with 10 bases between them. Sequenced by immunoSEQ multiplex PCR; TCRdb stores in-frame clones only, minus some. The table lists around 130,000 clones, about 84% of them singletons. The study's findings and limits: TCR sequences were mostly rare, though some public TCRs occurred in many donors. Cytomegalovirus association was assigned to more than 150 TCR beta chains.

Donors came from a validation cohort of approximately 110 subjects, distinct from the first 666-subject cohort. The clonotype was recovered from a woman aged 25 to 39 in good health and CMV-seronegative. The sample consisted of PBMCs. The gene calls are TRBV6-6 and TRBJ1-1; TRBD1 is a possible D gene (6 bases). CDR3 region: CASSYSGRGNTEAFF. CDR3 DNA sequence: TGTGCCAGCAGTTACTCGGGCAGGGGCAACACTGAAGCTTTCTTT.